This T cell receptor (beta chain) was observed in a study of tumor-infiltrating lymphocytes in primary liver carcinoma. Alongside blood RNA obtained from unsorted whole blood, germline DNA was also extracted. V shed 7 bases and J 9 bases; nucleotides not matched to a gene: 9. The CDR3 spans 13 residues. A constant-region primer primed TCR beta cDNA synthesis from roughly 500 ng of total RNA. Three nested multiplex PCR rounds, a slightly modified ARM-PCR, produced the libraries for TCR beta. In the first two PCR rounds, TRBV1-TRBV30 forward primers were paired with a C-beta reverse primer, and each round lasted roughly 9 cycles. TCRdb reprocessed the multiplex PCR reads with MiXCR, giving one entry per CDR3 protein. This table has 200,000 or so distinct CDR3 sequences, less than 70% appearing once. Turning to this clonotype: A much larger clone differs by one base, so this may be a read error. Here the CDR3 omits its conserved ending phenylalanine or tryptophan, so a read error is the likely source.

The clonotype comes from a woman aged 55 to 70 with primary liver carcinoma and hepatitis B virus infection. V usage is TRBV12-3 or TRBV12-4 and J usage is TRBJ2-5; 9 bases fit TRBD1. The sample comprised peripheral blood. The CDR3 DNA reads as TGTGCCAGCACCCGGGGACAGGGATACTCCCAGTACTAC. Encoded protein: CASTRGQGYSQYY.